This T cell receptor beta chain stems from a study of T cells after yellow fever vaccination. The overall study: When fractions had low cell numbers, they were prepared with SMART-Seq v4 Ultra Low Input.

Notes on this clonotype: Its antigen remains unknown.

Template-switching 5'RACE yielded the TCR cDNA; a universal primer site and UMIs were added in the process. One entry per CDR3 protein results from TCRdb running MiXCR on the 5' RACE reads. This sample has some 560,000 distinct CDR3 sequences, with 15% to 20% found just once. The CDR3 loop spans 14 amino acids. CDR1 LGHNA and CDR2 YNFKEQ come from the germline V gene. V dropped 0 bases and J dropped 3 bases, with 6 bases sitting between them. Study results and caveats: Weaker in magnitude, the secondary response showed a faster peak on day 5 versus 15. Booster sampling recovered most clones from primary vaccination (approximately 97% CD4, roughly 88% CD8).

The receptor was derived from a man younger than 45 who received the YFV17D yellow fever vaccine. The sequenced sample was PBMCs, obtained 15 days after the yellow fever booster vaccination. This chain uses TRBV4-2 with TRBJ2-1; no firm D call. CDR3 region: CASSQDRLYNEQFF. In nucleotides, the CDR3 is TGTGCCAGCAGCCAAGACAGACTCTACAATGAGCAGTTCTTC.